The 29 T cell receptor beta chains in this list originate from one sample, sequenced in a study of Graves' ophthalmopathy and Graves' hyperthyroidism. RNA served as the template for amplifying TCR beta CDR3 regions. HTBI primers were employed in first-round RT-PCR, then a second-round multiplex PCR followed. TCRdb processed the multiplex PCR reads anew with MiXCR; each CDR3 protein has one entry. Of around 470,000 distinct CDR3 sequences listed, approximately 14% are singletons. The sequencing input was blood. The receptors were gathered from a woman in her twenties or thirties with Graves' ophthalmopathy.

This clonotype has just a few counts. J is TRBJ2-4 and V is TRBV4-1; 8 positions agree with TRBD1. The junction had 3 bases not matched to a gene; V was cut back by 3 bases and J by 5 bases. The CDR3 contains 14 residues. CDR1 is MGHRA, CDR2 YSYEKL, per germline. CDR3 bases: TGCGCCAGCAGCCAGACCAGGGGGCAAAACATTCAGTACTTC. It translates to CASSQTRGQNIQYF.

In its sample, this clonotype was seen many times. The V gene is TRBV24-1, the J gene TRBJ1-2; the match to TRBD1 covers 8 bases. The CDR3 runs 13 residues. With 4 bases clipped from V and 6 bases from J, the junction kept 3 bases outside the gene matches. From germline, CDR1 is KGHDR and CDR2 SFDVKD. The CDR3 DNA reads TGTGCCACCAGTGAGAGGACAGGGAATGGCTACACCTTC. Translation: CATSERTGNGYTF.

This clonotype was observed many times. Given a much more abundant clone one base away, this may be a read error. This chain connects TRBV20-1 to TRBJ1-5; D gene uncertain. Germline values: CDR1 DFQATT, CDR2 SNEGSKA (reference sequence). This CDR3 spans 14 amino acids. The CDR3 sequence: CSARSGFENQLQHF. The CDR3 DNA is TGCAGTGCCCGCTCGGGTTTTGAAAATCAGCTCCAGCATTTT.

This sequence joins TRBV12-3 or TRBV12-4 and TRBJ1-2; 10 nucleotides align to TRBD1. The CDR3 is made up of 14 amino acids. J was trimmed by 8 bases and V by 5 bases; bases with no gene match: 8. This CDR3 is CASSLGQGVLGYTF. The CDR3 DNA reads TGTGCCAGCAGTCTAGGACAGGGGGTGTTGGGCTACACCTTC.

V is TRBV4-1 and J is TRBJ2-2; 9 positions agree with TRBD2. V lost 1 base and J lost 7; bases outside the gene matches: 4. The CDR3 runs 15 residues. Germline CDR1 reads MGHRA; CDR2 reads YSYEKL. In DNA, the CDR3 is TGCGCCAGCAGCCAAGTAGGCGGGGGGGTCGGGGAGCTGTTTTTT. It codes for CASSQVGGGVGELFF.

This clonotype occurred a few times. The chain carries TRBV24-1 and TRBJ2-2, with a weak D call TRBD2 (5 bases). Looked up from germline, CDR1 is KGHDR and CDR2 is SFDVKD. Trimming cost V 3 bases and J 4 bases, with 14 bases left between them. This CDR3 is built from 16 residues. CDR3 nucleotides: TGTGCCACCAGTGATCTTGGCCCTCGGGGCACCGGGGAGCTGTTTTTT. It is translated as CATSDLGPRGTGELFF.

In its sample, this clonotype was seen many times. This chain links TRBV12-3 or TRBV12-4 with TRBJ1-5; no clear D. The CDR3 loop spans 12 amino acids. V dropped 4 bases and J dropped 6 bases, with 7 bases sitting between them. CDR3 residues: CASSSSSQPQHF. The CDR3 DNA sequence: TGTGCCAGCAGTTCCTCCAGTCAGCCCCAGCATTTT.

In its sample, this clonotype was seen many times. V is TRBV7-2 and J is TRBJ1-1, with TRBD1 matching 7 bases. This CDR3 has 15 amino acids. Germline CDR1 is SGHTA and CDR2 is FQGNSA. The V gene end was trimmed by 5 bases and the J gene end by 5 bases; junction bases not matched to a gene: 11. DNA of the CDR3: TGTGCCAGCAGCCCCCGGAGGGGGCGGGATACTGAAGCTTTCTTT. This sequence encodes CASSPRRGRDTEAFF.

This clonotype was detected ten times or more. The gene calls are TRBV6-1 and TRBJ2-4; D call uncertain. The germline V and J ends were trimmed by 6 bases and 9 bases, with 15 bases remaining between them. CDR1 is MNHNS, CDR2 SASEGT, per germline. This CDR3 is built from 13 residues. The CDR3 loop reads CASSMILKGIQYF. CDR3 bases: TGTGCCAGCAGCATGATCCTGAAAGGCATTCAGTACTTC.

This clonotype was counted at least ten times. The rearrangement links TRBV19 to TRBJ1-1, with D possibly matching TRBD1 (5 bases). The germline CDR1 and CDR2 sequences are LNHDA and SQIVND (reference sequence). Trimming shortened V by 2 bases and J by 3 bases, and 10 bases separated the two germline ends. The CDR3 is 14 amino acids. This CDR3 is CASSILGGDTEAFF. CDR3 sequence (DNA): TGTGCCAGTAGTATATTGGGAGGGGACACTGAAGCTTTCTTT.

This clonotype was seen ten or more times. V and J are TRBV6-5 and TRBJ1-2, with 7 bases aligning to TRBD1. V gave up 3 bases and J gave up 2 bases; unmatched junction bases: 3. This CDR3 contains 14 residues. Germline CDR1 MNHEY, CDR2 SVGAGI. The CDR3 coding sequence is TGTGCCAGCAGTTATAAGGGGGCAAACTATGGCTACACCTTC. Translated: CASSYKGANYGYTF.

This clonotype was recorded at least ten times. V gene TRBV11-2 combines with J gene TRBJ1-5; perhaps TRBD1 as D (5 bases). Germline V lookup: CDR1 SGHAT, CDR2 FQNNGV. V was trimmed by 6 bases and J by 0 bases, leaving 18 bases between them. This CDR3 region has 17 residues. For the CDR3, the DNA is TGTGCCAGCAGTTCAGGCACTGGGGCTTATAGCAATCAGCCCCAGCATTTT. Translated: CASSSGTGAYSNQPQHF.

The table lists this clonotype with many counts. The chain joins TRBV6-1 to TRBJ1-2, with D possibly matching TRBD1 (6 bases). CDR3 length equals 14 residues. Trimming stripped 6 bases from V and 4 bases from J, with 15 bases between. Per germline, CDR1 MNHNS and CDR2 SASEGT. CDR3 loop: CASRLSGGVYGYTF. In DNA, the CDR3 is TGTGCCAGCAGACTCTCGGGGGGCGTCTATGGCTACACCTTC.

Ten or more counts support this clonotype. The rearrangement joins TRBV6-5 to TRBJ1-1; D uncertain. The CDR3 has 12 amino acids. Germline lookup yields CDR1 MNHEY and CDR2 SVGAGI. Trimming left V 2 bases short and J 10 bases short, with 11 bases between. The CDR3, as DNA: TGTGCCAGCAGTTACGGGGATGGGAGAGCTTTCTTT. Translated, it gives CASSYGDGRAFF.

This clonotype was found many times. J is TRBJ1-6 and V is TRBV7-9; no clear D. The CDR3 consists of 14 residues. CDR1 and CDR2 (germline): SEHNR, FQNEAQ (reference sequence). V was pared by 4 bases and J by 3 bases, with 7 bases between. CDR3 in amino acids: CASSSPDYNSPLHF. CDR3 in DNA: TGTGCCAGCAGCTCCCCAGACTATAATTCACCCCTCCACTTT.

This clonotype was seen a handful of times. V usage is TRBV18 and J usage is TRBJ2-7; a weak D match, TRBD2 (6 bases). The CDR3 consists of 14 residues. The V end lost 5 bases, the J end lost 3 bases, and 14 bases lay between the germline ends. Germline CDR1 reads KGHSH; CDR2 reads LQKENI. The CDR3, as DNA: TGTGCCAGCTCAACTCGGGAGTTAGGCTACGAGCAGTACTTC. It translates to CASSTRELGYEQYF.

J is TRBJ2-5 and V is TRBV25-1; TRBD2 matches at 12 bases. Trimming removed 3 bases from V and 7 bases from J; junction bases left unmatched: 3. The CDR3 spans 14 residues. CDR1 MGHDK and CDR2 SYGVNS come from the germline V gene. CDR3 sequence (DNA): TGTGCCAGCAGTGACCCGGGACTAGCGGGGACCCAGTACTTC. Protein product: CASSDPGLAGTQYF.

The table lists this clonotype with many counts. A single base separates this from a much larger clone, so it may be a read error. The chain couples TRBV6-1 to TRBJ1-5; D might be TRBD1 (5 bases). The CDR3 has 12 amino acids. Germline loops: CDR1 MNHNS, CDR2 SASEGT. The V end lost 6 bases, the J end lost 5 bases, and 8 bases lay between the germline ends. The CDR3 here is CASSSGHQPQHF. The CDR3 bases are TGTGCCAGCAGCTCGGGGCATCAGCCCCAGCATTTT.

This clonotype was found a few times. V usage is TRBV7-3 and J usage is TRBJ2-7; 9 bases fit TRBD1. CDR1 and CDR2 (germline): SGHTA, FQGTGA. J lost 3 bases, V lost 3 bases, and 12 bases had no gene match. The length of the CDR3 is 17 residues. DNA for the CDR3: TGTGCCAGCAGCTTCCCTGCCCCCGGGACAGGGATCTACGAGCAGTACTTC. Protein product: CASSFPAPGTGIYEQYF. Combining the CDR3 with reference TRBV7-3 and TRBJ2-7 gives the whole variable domain GAGVSQTPSNKVTEKGKYVELRCDPISGHTALYWYRQSLGQGPEFLIYFQGTGAADDSGLPNDRFFAVRPEGSVSTLKIQRTERGDSAVYLCASSFPAPGTGIYEQYFGPGTRLTVT.

CDR3 coding DNA: TGTGCCAGCAGTAGGTCGCTCAGGGGGCGGGTCAACACTGAAGCTTTCTTT. Protein sequence: CASSRSLRGRVNTEAFF. The chain is built from TRBV27 and TRBJ1-1; 8 nucleotides line up with TRBD1. The CDR3 extends over 17 amino acids. Germline CDR1 is MNHEY and CDR2 is SMNVEV (reference sequence). The J segment lost 2 bases and the V segment lost 5 bases, leaving 13 bases of the junction unmatched.

This clonotype was detected ten times or more. The chain carries TRBV29-1 and TRBJ1-1, with a tentative D call TRBD1 (5 bases). The germline CDR1 and CDR2 sequences are SQVTM and ANQGSEA. Trimming cost V 6 bases and J 4 bases, with 12 bases left between them. This CDR3 region has 12 residues. Here the CDR3 DNA reads TGCAGCGTGGGCGGGGGAAGCACTGAAGCTTTCTTT. Translated, it gives CSVGGGSTEAFF. The full variable domain, in which reference TRBV29-1 and TRBJ1-1 provide the parts outside the CDR3, is SAVISQKPSRDICQRGTSLTIQCQVDSQVTMMFWYRQQPGQSLTLIATANQGSEATYESGFVIDKFPISRPNLTFSTLTVSNMSPEDSSIYLCSVGGGSTEAFFGQGTRLTVV.

The chain employs TRBV3-1 and TRBJ2-5; D gene uncertain. CDR1 is LGHDT, CDR2 YNNKEL, per germline (reference sequence). The CDR3 has 12 residues. V was clipped by 5 bases and J by 3 bases, with 7 bases between them. DNA of the CDR3: TGTGCCAGCAGCAGGAGCAAAGAGACCCAGTACTTC. This gives the protein CASSRSKETQYF.

This clonotype has at least ten counts. V gene TRBV20-1 combines with J gene TRBJ2-7; D gene uncertain. The germline gives CDR1 DFQATT, CDR2 SNEGSKA (reference sequence). The CDR3 has 10 amino acids. Deletions cut 3 bases from V and 5 bases from J, with 5 bases between. CDR3 bases: TGCAGTGCTAGTCACAACGAGCAGTACTTC. It translates to CSASHNEQYF.

Of note for this clonotype: A read error may produce the germline difference seen at one junction end. This chain uses TRBV18 with TRBJ2-5, with 7 bases fitting TRBD2. CDR1 is KGHSH, CDR2 LQKENI, per germline. The CDR3 loop spans 15 amino acids. The CDR3 protein is CAGSLLAGSQETQYF. CDR3 sequence (DNA): TGTGCCGGCTCACTTTTAGCGGGTAGCCAAGAGACCCAGTACTTC.

This clonotype was counted ten times or more. This sequence joins TRBV4-1 and TRBJ2-7; D assignment may be TRBD1 or TRBD2 (6 bases each). Trimming left V 3 bases short and J 0 bases short, with 15 bases between. Per the germline V gene, CDR1 is MGHRA and CDR2 is YSYEKL. The CDR3 extends over 16 amino acids. This CDR3 is CASSQEGRGASYEQYF. The DNA of the CDR3 is TGCGCCAGCAGCCAGGAGGGCAGGGGCGCCTCCTACGAGCAGTACTTC.

The table lists this clonotype with many counts. The chain is built from TRBV20-1 and TRBJ1-1, with D possibly TRBD1 on 6 matching bases. The germline gives CDR1 DFQATT, CDR2 SNEGSKA (reference sequence). With 3 bases removed from V and 0 bases from J, the gap between germline ends came to 11 bases. The CDR3 has 14 amino acids. The CDR3 nucleotides are TGCAGTGCTAGTGTGGGACACTTGAACACTGAAGCTTTCTTT. It codes for CSASVGHLNTEAFF.

There are a few counts of this clonotype. The chain combines TRBV14 with TRBJ1-1; no clear D. Germline V gives CDR1 SGHDN, CDR2 FVKESK. V lost 4 bases to trimming and J lost 1 base, with 13 bases between them. This CDR3 comprises 15 residues. CDR3 nucleotide sequence: TGTGCCAGCAGCCGAAGGGCTGCTGCGAACACTGAAGCTTTCTTT. Protein: CASSRRAAANTEAFF.

This clonotype came up a few times. The chain recombines TRBV9 with TRBJ1-1, with TRBD1 identical over 8 bases. CDR1 SGDLS and CDR2 YYNGEE come from the germline V gene. This CDR3 spans 13 amino acids. After removal of 4 bases from V and 8 bases from J, the junction contained 7 bases not matched to a gene. The CDR3 is CASSLRTGTEAFF. CDR3 DNA sequence: TGTGCCAGCAGCTTGCGGACAGGGACCGAAGCTTTCTTT.

This clonotype was counted many times. This chain uses TRBV11-2 with TRBJ1-6; the D is unclear. V gave up 5 bases and J gave up 7 bases, with 12 bases separating them. CDR3 length: 14 residues. Germline CDR1 is SGHAT and CDR2 is FQNNGV. This chain's CDR3 is CASSSPGGNSPLHF. CDR3 sequence (DNA): TGTGCCAGCAGCAGCCCCGGAGGGAATTCACCCCTCCACTTT.